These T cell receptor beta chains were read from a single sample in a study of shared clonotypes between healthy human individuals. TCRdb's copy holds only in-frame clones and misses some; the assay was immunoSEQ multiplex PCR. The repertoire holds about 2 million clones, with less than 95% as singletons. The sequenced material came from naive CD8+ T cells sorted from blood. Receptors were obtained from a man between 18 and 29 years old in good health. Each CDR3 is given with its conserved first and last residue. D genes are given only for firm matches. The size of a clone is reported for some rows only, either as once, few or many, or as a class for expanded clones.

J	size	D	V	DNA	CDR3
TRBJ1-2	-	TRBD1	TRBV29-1	TGCAGCGCGACTTTCGACAGGGGGCGTCGGGTGGGAGGCTACACCTTC	CSATFDRGRRVGGYTF
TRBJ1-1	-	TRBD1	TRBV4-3	TGCGCCAGCAGCCAACTACCCGGGACAGGGGCTGAAGCTTTCTTT	CASSQLPGTGAEAFF
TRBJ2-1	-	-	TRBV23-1	TGCGCCAGCCGGACCGGGACACCCCACCCCTACAATGAGCAGTTCTTC	CASRTGTPHPYNEQFF
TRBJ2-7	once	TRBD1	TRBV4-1	TGCGCCAGCAGCCAAATAAGGGACAGCCTGGACGAGCAGTACTTC	CASSQIRDSLDEQYF
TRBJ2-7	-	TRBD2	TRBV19	TGTGCCAGTAGTACGACTAGCGTCTACGAGCAGTACTTC	CASSTTSVYEQYF
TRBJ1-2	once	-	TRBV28	TGTGCCAGCAGTTTACGGGGGGGCGGTTATGGCTACACCTTC	CASSLRGGGYGYTF
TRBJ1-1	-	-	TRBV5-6	TGTGCCAGCAGCTTAGATGGGCAGAATCTAAACACTGAAGCTTTCTTT	CASSLDGQNLNTEAFF
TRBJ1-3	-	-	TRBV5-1	TGCGCCAGCAGCTTGGGAACCGGGGGGTCCGGAAACACCATATATTTT	CASSLGTGGSGNTIYF
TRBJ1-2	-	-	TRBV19	TGTGCCAGTAGTCCGAGGGACATCAGACTAGGCTATGGCTACACCTTC	CASSPRDIRLGYGYTF
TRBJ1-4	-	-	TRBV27	TGTGCCAGCAGACCCGATACTACAACTAATGAAAAACTGTTTTTT	CASRPDTTTNEKLFF
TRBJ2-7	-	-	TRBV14	TGTGCCAGCAGCCCTTGGGGGCGGGGGCCCTACGAGCAGTACTTC	CASSPWGRGPYEQYF
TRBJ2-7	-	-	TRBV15	TGTGCCACCAGCAGAGATCGGAGTACGGGCTACGAGCAGTACTTC	CATSRDRSTGYEQYF
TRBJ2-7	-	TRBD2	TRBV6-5	TGTGCCAGCAGTACGGGACTAGCGGAACACTACGAGCAGTACTTC	CASSTGLAEHYEQYF
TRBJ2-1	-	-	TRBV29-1	TGCAGCGTTGGACTGATCTACAATGAGCAGTTCTTC	CSVGLIYNEQFF